The source of this TCR beta chain is a study of graft-versus-host responses after intestinal transplantation. Study-level background: All recipients got anti-thymocyte globulin induction, then tacrolimus and steroids for around three years.

About this clone itself: The antigen is unknown.

Repertoires were generated with immunoSEQ multiplex PCR, while TCRdb's copy carries only in-frame clones and drops some. The sample yields more than 65,000 clones, around 93% seen once. CDR3 length equals 15 residues. V was shortened by 2 bases and J by 4 bases, with 11 bases between the two germline ends. From germline, CDR1 is MNHNS and CDR2 SASEGT. Source: unstimulated CD8+ T cells sorted from spleen or lymph node cells, taken before transplant. The chain links TRBV6-1 to TRBJ2-2, with D uncertain. This TCR derives from a human donor who was the organ donor for an intestinal transplant. CDR3 sequence: CASSELTESTGELFF. The CDR3, as DNA: TGTGCCAGCAGTGAATTAACAGAAAGCACCGGGGAGCTGTTTTTT.